This record covers a single T cell receptor (beta chain). Its antigen is unknown. The data belong to a study of beta chain features in type 1 diabetes. The CDR3 has 15 residues. The ends lost 3 bases at V and 1 base at J; junction bases unmatched: 6. Germline CDR1 reads SGDLS; CDR2 reads YYNGEE. Roughly 100 mL of blood, on average, came from one heparinised draw per donor. CD4+ naive, central memory, regulatory and stem cell-like memory subsets were isolated by sorting on CD45RO/CCR7/CD25/CD127/CD95/CD27. Regarding the study as a whole: Highly expressing activated T cells could be over-counted with a cDNA template. More deletions and fewer insertions at VDJ junctions were seen in type 1 diabetes patients. Shorter TCRB CDR3s, moderately but significantly so, marked every one of the four CD4+ subsets in Type 1 diabetes patients.

Isolated RNA was reverse transcribed in full, so expressed TCRB transcripts were sequenced. TCRdb keeps only in-frame clones here, not all; method: immunoSEQ multiplex PCR. The repertoire holds under 300,000 clones, with around 21% as singletons. V and J are TRBV9 and TRBJ1-1; the match to TRBD1 covers 7 bases. The sequence was obtained from a woman in her 40s with type 1 diabetes. Sequencing was done on a sample of naive CD4+ T cells from blood. The CDR3 DNA reads as TGTGCCAGCAGCGCCCGGGACAGCCCGAACACTGAAGCTTTCTTT. Protein sequence: CASSARDSPNTEAFF.